These 17 T cell receptor beta chains originate from one sample sequenced in a study of blood T cell repertoires in COVID-19 (dated by TCRdb to 2019 to 2021). The library was prepared using the immunoSEQ multiplex PCR assay. Not all clones reach the TCRdb copy of this immuneACCESS table, which keeps in-frame sequences only. Checked studies attribute under half of the gap to unresolved V genes and leave the rest unexplained. Present in this sample are roughly 400,000 clones, 85% to 90% of which were seen just once. The ten largest clones take up around 10% of the sample. The sequenced sample consisted of PBMCs or T cells enriched from blood (not recorded which). These TCRs come from a woman aged 45-59 years who had recovered from COVID-19.

This clone was seen more than once but under ten times. The V gene is TRBV6-2 or TRBV6-3, the J gene TRBJ1-1, with 7 bases matching TRBD1. Germline assignment: CDR1 MNHEY and CDR2 SVGEGT. V was clipped by 2 bases and J by 0 bases; unmatched bases: 12. This CDR3 contains 18 residues. The CDR3 DNA reads TGTGCCAGCAGTTACCGGGTGGGACAGCAGAATATGAACACTGAAGCTTTCTTT. It encodes CASSYRVGQQNMNTEAFF.

This clone was seen only once. The chain recombines TRBV5-1 with TRBJ1-3; D call uncertain. Germline lookup yields CDR1 SGHRS and CDR2 YFSETQ. This CDR3 is 16 amino acids long. V was cut by 4 bases and J by 3 bases, with 17 bases left in between. This CDR3 is CASSTGWGVDGNTIYF. The CDR3 nucleotides read TGCGCCAGCAGCACCGGATGGGGAGTGGATGGAAACACCATATATTTT.

This chain links TRBV4-1 with TRBJ2-6; the D gene is possibly TRBD1 (5 bases). The CDR3 is 15 residues long. Germline V gene sequence: CDR1 MGHRA, CDR2 YSYEKL. V lost 4 bases, J lost 10 bases, and 17 bases lay in between. CDR3 amino acids: CASSPGQANKNVLTF. For the CDR3, the DNA is TGCGCCAGCAGCCCAGGGCAGGCTAATAAAAACGTCCTGACTTTC.

The CDR3 here is CASSLTNFDQPQHF. In DNA, the CDR3 is TGTGCCAGCTCACTGACAAATTTTGATCAGCCCCAGCATTTT. The chain recombines TRBV18 with TRBJ1-5; D uncertain. The V gene lost 4 bases and the J gene lost 5 bases, with 12 bases spanning the gap. Germline CDR1 is KGHSH and CDR2 is LQKENI. This CDR3 has 14 residues.

This chain uses TRBV7-9 with TRBJ1-1; 7 positions agree with TRBD1. This CDR3 is built from 12 residues. CDR1 and CDR2 from the germline V gene are SEHNR and FQNEAQ (reference sequence). Unmatched junction bases numbered 0, after V lost 4 bases and J lost 4 bases. In nucleotides, the CDR3 is TGTGCCAGCAGCTCAGGGGGCACTGAAGCTTTCTTT. It translates to CASSSGGTEAFF.

The rearrangement uses TRBV9 and TRBJ1-4; weak D call: TRBD1 (6 bases). Germline assignment: CDR1 SGDLS and CDR2 YYNGEE. This CDR3 comprises 16 residues. Trimming stripped 0 bases from V and 8 bases from J, with 17 bases between. The CDR3 sequence: CASSVESSGGGEKLFF. Here the CDR3 DNA reads TGTGCCAGCAGCGTAGAATCTAGCGGGGGCGGGGAAAAACTGTTTTTT.

The genes are TRBV30 and TRBJ2-5; maybe TRBD2 (6 bases). V shed 4 bases and J shed 1 base, with 13 bases lying between them. The CDR3 contains 14 residues. Looked up from germline, CDR1 is GTSNPN and CDR2 is SVGIG (reference sequence). CDR3 in DNA: TGTGCCTGGACAAAACGGGGGTTCCAAGAGACCCAGTACTTC. Translating it yields CAWTKRGFQETQYF.

The chain recombines TRBV12-5 with TRBJ1-6; 9 positions match TRBD1. The CDR3 covers 16 residues. Trimming at V came to 1 base and at J to 5 bases, leaving 3 bases not matched to a gene. Germline V gene sequence: CDR1 LGHNT, CDR2 FRNRAP. Written as DNA, the CDR3 is TGTGCTAGTGGTTTGGCAACAGGGGGCCATAATTCACCCCTCCACTTT. Amino acids: CASGLATGGHNSPLHF. Based on the CDR3 plus reference TRBV12-5 and TRBJ1-6, the full variable domain is DARVTQTPRHKVTEMGQEVTMRCQPILGHNTVFWYRQTMMQGLELLAYFRNRAPLDDSGMPKDRFSAEMPDATLATLKIQPSEPRDSAVYFCASGLATGGHNSPLHFGNGTRLTVT.

The chain employs TRBV2 and TRBJ1-2; D call uncertain. CDR3 length equals 15 residues. The germline gives CDR1 SNHLY, CDR2 FYNNEI. Between the trimmed V and J ends, which lost 0 bases and 8 bases, there was a span of 16 bases. The CDR3: CASSEASQRRQGYTF. The CDR3 bases are TGTGCCAGCAGTGAAGCAAGCCAGCGCCGGCAGGGCTACACCTTC.

CDR3: CATSREWTGGASGANVLTF. CDR3 coding DNA: TGTGCCACCAGCAGAGAGTGGACAGGGGGCGCCTCTGGGGCCAACGTCCTGACTTTC. The J gene is TRBJ2-6, the V gene TRBV15; 11 positions agree with TRBD1. V trimming: 0 bases; J trimming: 0 bases; junction bases outside the gene matches: 4. This CDR3 is built from 19 residues. Germline V gives CDR1 LNHNV, CDR2 YYDKDF (reference sequence). Complete variable domain (other parts from reference TRBV15 and TRBJ2-6): DAMVIQNPRYQVTQFGKPVTLSCSQTLNHNVMYWYQQKSSQAPKLLFHYYDKDFNNEADTPDNFQSRRPNTSFCFLDIRSPGLGDTAMYLCATSREWTGGASGANVLTFGAGSRLTVL.

The V call is TRBV6-5, the J call TRBJ2-7; 13 bases agree with TRBD2. The germline CDR1 and CDR2 sequences are MNHEY and SVGAGI. This CDR3 region has 15 residues. After removal of 6 bases from V and 5 bases from J, the junction contained 7 bases not matched to a gene. CDR3 region: CASRRLAGGLDEQYF. CDR3 nucleotides: TGTGCCAGCAGACGACTAGCGGGGGGCCTCGACGAGCAGTACTTC.

V gene TRBV27 combines with J gene TRBJ1-2; 8 bases map to TRBD1. Germline lookup yields CDR1 MNHEY and CDR2 SMNVEV (reference sequence). The CDR3 sequence is 15 residues long. V shed 5 bases and J 8 bases; nucleotides not matched to a gene: 13. This chain's CDR3 is CASSDQSGQGWGYTF. The CDR3 bases are TGTGCCAGCAGTGACCAATCCGGACAGGGTTGGGGCTACACCTTC.

The genes are TRBV21-1 and TRBJ2-5; the table names TRBD2, a call not compared with the DNA. TRBV21-1 has pseudogene status. CDR3 length: 18 residues. The CDR3 spells CASNTSTPLAAHGETQYF. The DNA of the CDR3 is TGTGCCAGCAATACCTCTACCCCACTCGCGGCTCACGGGGAGACCCAGTACTTC.

This clone showed up just a few times. The chain combines TRBV7-2 with TRBJ1-2; D is perhaps TRBD1 (6 bases). This CDR3 comprises 13 residues. Trimming removed 4 bases from V and 7 bases from J, with 13 bases in between. CDR1 is SGHTA, CDR2 FQGNSA, per germline. For the CDR3, the DNA is TGTGCCAGCAGCTCCCAGGGGCAGGGTGGCTACACCTTC. Translated: CASSSQGQGGYTF.

This clone was seen just once. The rearrangement links TRBV24-1 to TRBJ1-2, with D perhaps matching TRBD1 (5 bases). Looked up from germline, CDR1 is KGHDR and CDR2 is SFDVKD. The ends were cut back, 5 bases at V and 5 bases at J, with 11 bases in the middle. CDR3 length: 13 residues. The CDR3 coding sequence is TGTGCCACCAGTGTTACGGGGGGTTATGGCTACACCTTC. Its translation: CATSVTGGYGYTF.

This sequence joins TRBV6-5 and TRBJ2-3, with D possibly TRBD1 on 6 matching bases. Germline-derived CDR1 and CDR2 are MNHEY and SVGAGI. Trimming took off 6 bases at V and 0 bases at J, with 13 bases between the two ends. The CDR3 extends over 15 amino acids. The DNA for the CDR3 is TGTGCCAGCAGACGACAGGACTCTAGCACAGATACGCAGTATTTT. It codes for CASRRQDSSTDTQYF.

The V and J genes are TRBV19 and TRBJ1-2; 8 positions agree with TRBD1. V dropped 0 bases and J dropped 3; count of bases not matched to a gene: 12. Germline V gene sequence: CDR1 LNHDA, CDR2 SQIVND (reference sequence). The CDR3 consists of 18 residues. CDR3 nucleotides: TGTGCCAGTAGTATAGACCATTCTACAGGGGGATCCTACTATGGCTACACCTTC. Residues: CASSIDHSTGGSYYGYTF.